This record concerns one T cell receptor (beta chain) sequence. No antigen is known for it. Other nucleotide sequences from this sample produce the same CDR3. The record originates from a study of shared clonotypes between healthy human individuals. Study conclusions and caveats: Between a handful of donors, naive CD4 clonotypes were shared at a level of around 4.9%.

Assay execution proceeded at the deep level. Original data processing: ImmunoSEQ yielded junction-only sequences lacking quality scores, so filtering differed. The data were produced by immunoSEQ multiplex PCR, yet TCRdb's version contains in-frame clones alone and is incomplete. Clone size and V and J calls were adopted from that table, with D and trimming inferred from the DNA. This sample has approximately 320,000 clones, with around 74% found just once. Germline assignment: CDR1 MNHEY and CDR2 SVGAGI. There are 14 residues in the CDR3. Trimming pared 5 bases from V and 1 base from J, leaving 12 bases between.

Sample: memory CD4+ T cells sorted from blood. Subset indicated: CD45RA-negative fraction. The clonotype comes from a man aged 30-40 years in good health. The chain recombines TRBV6-5 with TRBJ2-7; tentatively, D is TRBD1 (5 bases). The CDR3: CASSRQGGSYEQYF. The CDR3 coding sequence is TGTGCCAGCAGTCGTCAGGGTGGGTCCTACGAGCAGTACTTC.